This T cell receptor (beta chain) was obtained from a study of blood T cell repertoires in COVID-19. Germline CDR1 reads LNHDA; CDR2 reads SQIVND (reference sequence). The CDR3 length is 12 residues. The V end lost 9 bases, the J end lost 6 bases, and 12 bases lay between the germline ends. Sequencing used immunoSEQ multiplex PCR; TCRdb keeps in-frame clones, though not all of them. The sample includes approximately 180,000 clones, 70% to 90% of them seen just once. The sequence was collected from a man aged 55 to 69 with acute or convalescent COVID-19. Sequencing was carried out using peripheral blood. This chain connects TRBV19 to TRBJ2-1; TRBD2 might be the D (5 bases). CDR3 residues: CASEKRSNEQFF. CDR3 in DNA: TGTGCCAGCGAAAAGCGGAGCAATGAGCAGTTCTTC.